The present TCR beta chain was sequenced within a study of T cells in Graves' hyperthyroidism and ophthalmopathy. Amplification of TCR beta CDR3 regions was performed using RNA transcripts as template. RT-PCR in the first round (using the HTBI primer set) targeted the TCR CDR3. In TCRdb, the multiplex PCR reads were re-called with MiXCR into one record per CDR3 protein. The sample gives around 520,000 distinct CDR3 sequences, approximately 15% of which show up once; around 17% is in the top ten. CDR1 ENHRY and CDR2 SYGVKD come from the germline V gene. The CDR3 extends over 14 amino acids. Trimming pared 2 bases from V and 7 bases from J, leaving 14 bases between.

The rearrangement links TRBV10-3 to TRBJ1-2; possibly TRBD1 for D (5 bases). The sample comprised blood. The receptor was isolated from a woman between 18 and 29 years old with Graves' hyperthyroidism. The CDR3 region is CAISERGQQGGYTF. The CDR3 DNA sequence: TGTGCCATCAGTGAGAGGGGTCAGCAAGGTGGCTACACCTTC.